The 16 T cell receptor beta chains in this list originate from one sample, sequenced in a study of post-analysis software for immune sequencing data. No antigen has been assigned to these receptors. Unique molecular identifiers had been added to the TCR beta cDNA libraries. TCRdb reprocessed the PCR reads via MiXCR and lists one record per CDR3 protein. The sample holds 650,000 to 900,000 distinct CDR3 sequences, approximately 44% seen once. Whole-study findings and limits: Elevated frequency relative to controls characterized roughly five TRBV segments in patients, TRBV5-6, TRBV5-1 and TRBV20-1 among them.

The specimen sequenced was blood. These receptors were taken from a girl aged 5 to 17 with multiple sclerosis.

In nucleotides, the CDR3 is TGTGCCAGCAGCTCGCACCGGGACAGCTCATACGAGCAGTACTTC. This codes for CASSSHRDSSYEQYF. The chain uses TRBV11-1 and TRBJ2-7; the match to TRBD1 covers 7 bases. J lost 4 bases, V lost 4 bases, and 10 bases had no gene match. CDR3 length: 15 residues. Germline CDR1 is SGHAT and CDR2 is FQDESV (reference sequence).

The CDR3 DNA follows: TGCGCCAGCAGACAGGGGGCAAGTGGCTACACCTTC. Its protein is CASRQGASGYTF. The chain combines TRBV5-1 with TRBJ1-2; 9 bases align to TRBD1. This CDR3 is 12 amino acids long. The trim removed 5 bases at V and 7 bases at J, leaving 3 bases unmatched. CDR1 SGHRS and CDR2 YFSETQ come from the germline V gene.

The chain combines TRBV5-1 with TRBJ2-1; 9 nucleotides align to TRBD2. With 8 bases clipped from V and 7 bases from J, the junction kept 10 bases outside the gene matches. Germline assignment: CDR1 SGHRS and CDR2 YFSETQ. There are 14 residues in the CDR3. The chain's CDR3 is CASYPGLAGNEQFF. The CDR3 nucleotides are TGCGCCAGTTATCCGGGACTAGCAGGTAATGAGCAGTTCTTC.

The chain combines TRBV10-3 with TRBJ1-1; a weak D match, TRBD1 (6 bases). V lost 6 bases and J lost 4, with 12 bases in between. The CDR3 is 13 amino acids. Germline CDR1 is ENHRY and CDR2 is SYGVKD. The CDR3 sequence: CAIRETGTTEAFF. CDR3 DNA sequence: TGTGCCATCAGGGAAACAGGGACCACTGAAGCTTTCTTT.

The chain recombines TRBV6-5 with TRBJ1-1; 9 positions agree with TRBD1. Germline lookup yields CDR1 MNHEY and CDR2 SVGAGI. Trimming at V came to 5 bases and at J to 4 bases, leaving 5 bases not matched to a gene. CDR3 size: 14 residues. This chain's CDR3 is CASSPGQGITEAFF. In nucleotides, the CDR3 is TGTGCCAGCAGTCCGGGACAGGGTATCACTGAAGCTTTCTTT.

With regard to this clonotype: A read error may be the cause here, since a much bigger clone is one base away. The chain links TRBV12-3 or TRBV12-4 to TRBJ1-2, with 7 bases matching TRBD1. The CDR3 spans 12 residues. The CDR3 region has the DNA TGTGCCGGCAGCCGGGACAGTTATGGCTACACCTTC. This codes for CAGSRDSYGYTF.

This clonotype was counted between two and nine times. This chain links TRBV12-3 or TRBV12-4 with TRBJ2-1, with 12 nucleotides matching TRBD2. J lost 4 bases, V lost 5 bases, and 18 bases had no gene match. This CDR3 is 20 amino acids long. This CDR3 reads CASSPLEGGLAGDRYNEQFF. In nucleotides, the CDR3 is TGTGCCAGCAGTCCCTTGGAGGGGGGACTAGCGGGCGACCGATACAATGAGCAGTTCTTC.

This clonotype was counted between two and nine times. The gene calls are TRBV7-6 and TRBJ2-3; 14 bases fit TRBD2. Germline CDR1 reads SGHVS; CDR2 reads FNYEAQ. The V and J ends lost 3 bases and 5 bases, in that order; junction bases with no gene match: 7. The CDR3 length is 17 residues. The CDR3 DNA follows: TGTGCCAGCAGCTTCGAAGGACTAGCGGGAGGTGTAGATACGCAGTATTTT. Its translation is CASSFEGLAGGVDTQYF. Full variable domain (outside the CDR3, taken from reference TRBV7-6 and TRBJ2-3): GAGVSQSPRYKVTKRGQDVALRCDPISGHVSLYWYRQALGQGPEFLTYFNYEAQQDKSGLPNDRFSAERPEGSISTLTIQRTEQRDSAMYRCASSFEGLAGGVDTQYFGPGTRLTVL.

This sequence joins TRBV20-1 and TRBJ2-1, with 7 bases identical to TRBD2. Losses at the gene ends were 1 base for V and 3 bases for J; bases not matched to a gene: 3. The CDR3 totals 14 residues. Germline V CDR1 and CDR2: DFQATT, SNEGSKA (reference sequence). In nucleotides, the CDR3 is TGCAGTGCTAGAGGGGCGGGAGTCTACAATGAGCAGTTCTTC. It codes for CSARGAGVYNEQFF.

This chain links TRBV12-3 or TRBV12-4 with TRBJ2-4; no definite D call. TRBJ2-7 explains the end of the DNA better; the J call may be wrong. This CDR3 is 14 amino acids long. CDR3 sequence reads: CASSLSGFRDEQYF. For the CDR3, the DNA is TGTGCCAGCAGTTTGTCTGGGTTTCGGGACGAGCAGTACTTC.

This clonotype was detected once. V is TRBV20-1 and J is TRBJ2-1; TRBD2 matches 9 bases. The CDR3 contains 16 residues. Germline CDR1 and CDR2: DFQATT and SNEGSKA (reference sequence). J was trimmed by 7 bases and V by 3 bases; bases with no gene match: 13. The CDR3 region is CSARDSSSGKINEQFF. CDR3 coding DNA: TGCAGTGCTAGGGACAGTTCTAGCGGGAAAATAAATGAGCAGTTCTTC.

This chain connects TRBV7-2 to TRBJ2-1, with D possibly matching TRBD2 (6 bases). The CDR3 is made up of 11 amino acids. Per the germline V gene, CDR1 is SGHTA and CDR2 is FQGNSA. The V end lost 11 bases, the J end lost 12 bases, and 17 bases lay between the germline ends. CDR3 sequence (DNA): TGTGCCGGCGCGACGGGACTTGCGCAGTTCTTC. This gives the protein CAGATGLAQFF.

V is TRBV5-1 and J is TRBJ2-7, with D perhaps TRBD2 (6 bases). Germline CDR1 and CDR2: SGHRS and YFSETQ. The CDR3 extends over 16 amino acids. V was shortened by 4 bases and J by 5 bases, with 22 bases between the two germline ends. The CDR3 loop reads CASSPGLGRGGDEQYF. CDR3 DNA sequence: TGCGCCAGCAGCCCGGGACTTGGCCGTGGCGGGGACGAGCAGTACTTC.

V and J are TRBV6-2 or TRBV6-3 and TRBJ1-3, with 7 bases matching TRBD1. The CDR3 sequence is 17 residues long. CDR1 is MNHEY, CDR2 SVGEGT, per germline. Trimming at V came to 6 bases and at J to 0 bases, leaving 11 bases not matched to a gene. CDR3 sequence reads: CASRQHRDSSSGNTIYF. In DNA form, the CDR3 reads TGTGCCAGCAGACAACACCGGGACAGCTCCTCTGGAAACACCATATATTTT.

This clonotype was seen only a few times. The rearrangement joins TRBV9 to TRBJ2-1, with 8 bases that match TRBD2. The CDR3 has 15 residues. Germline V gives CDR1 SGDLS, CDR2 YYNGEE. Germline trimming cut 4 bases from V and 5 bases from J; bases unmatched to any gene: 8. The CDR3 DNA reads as TGTGCCAGCAGCAGAGGCGGGAGGCCACACAATGAGCAGTTCTTC. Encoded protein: CASSRGGRPHNEQFF.

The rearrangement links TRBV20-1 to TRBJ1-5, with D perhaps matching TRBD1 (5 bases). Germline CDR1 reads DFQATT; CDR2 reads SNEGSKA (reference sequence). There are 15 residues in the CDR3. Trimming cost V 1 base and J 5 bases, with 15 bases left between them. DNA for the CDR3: TGCAGTGCTAGAGTCCGGGACCTGGTGGATCAGCCCCAGCATTTT. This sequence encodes CSARVRDLVDQPQHF.